This T cell receptor beta chain came from a study of T cell changes during pregnancy in multiple sclerosis. This CDR3 comprises 12 residues. CDR1 and CDR2 from the germline V gene are SQVTM and ANQGSEA. With V trimmed by 5 bases and J by 3 bases, 2 bases remained unmatched. Using immunoSEQ multiplex PCR, the repertoire was profiled, and TCRdb retains in-frame clones only, with some absent. The table includes about 60,000 clones, more than 85% detected once. In its sample, this clone was seen a few times. Source: peripheral blood, taken in the first trimester of pregnancy. The receptor comes from a female donor with multiple sclerosis, enrolled in a pregnancy study. This chain joins TRBV29-1 and TRBJ1-1, with TRBD1 matching over 8 bases. The CDR3 region has the DNA TGCAGCGTTCGACAGGGGTACACTGAAGCTTTCTTT. It encodes CSVRQGYTEAFF.